These 26 T cell receptor beta chains were sequenced from one sample in a study of cytomegalovirus exposure and HLA in healthy donors. The primer mix had 60 Vbeta and 13 Jbeta primers. Measured with immunoSEQ multiplex PCR; TCRdb has only the in-frame clones, and not every one. The sample lists tens of thousands of clones, 75% seen once, with 2.2% in the top ten. Input material: PBMCs. The source of these receptors is a man aged 35 to 55 in good health and CMV-seronegative.

This clone occurred once. The chain has TRBV10-1 and TRBJ2-3; 13 bases align to TRBD2. Germline V gene lookup returns CDR1 WNHNN and CDR2 SYGVQD (reference sequence). Trimming took 2 bases from V and 2 from J; bases not matched to a gene: 7. The CDR3 totals 18 residues. The CDR3 region has the DNA TGCGCCAGCAGTGAGGGACTAGCGGGAGTGTTCAACACAGATACGCAGTATTTT. Amino acids: CASSEGLAGVFNTDTQYF.

The gene calls are TRBV6-4 and TRBJ2-7, with D tentatively TRBD2 (6 bases). V shed 2 bases and J shed 5 bases, with 10 bases lying between them. Germline CDR1 MRHNA, CDR2 SNTAGT. The CDR3 totals 13 residues. The CDR3 loop is CASSDRLGDEQYF. The CDR3 coding sequence is TGTGCCAGCAGTGACCGACTAGGTGACGAGCAGTACTTC.

This chain connects TRBV30 to TRBJ2-1, with 9 bases lining up with TRBD2. The CDR3 covers 13 residues. J lost 7 bases, V lost 1 base, and 2 bases had no gene match. CDR1 and CDR2 from the germline V gene are GTSNPN and SVGIG (reference sequence). CDR3 in amino acids: CAWSGAGGNEQFF. The CDR3 DNA reads as TGTGCCTGGAGTGGAGCGGGAGGAAATGAGCAGTTCTTC. Combining the CDR3 with reference TRBV30 and TRBJ2-1 gives the whole variable domain SQTIHQWPATLVQPVGSPLSLECTVEGTSNPNLYWYRQAAGRGLQLLFYSVGIGQISSEVPQNLSASRPQDRQFILSSKKLLLSDSGFYLCAWSGAGGNEQFFGPGTRLTVL.

The V call is TRBV2, the J call TRBJ2-7; maybe TRBD2 (6 bases). V was shortened by 6 bases and J by 6 bases, with 15 bases between the two germline ends. The germline CDR1 and CDR2 sequences are SNHLY and FYNNEI. The CDR3 is made up of 13 amino acids. The chain's CDR3 is CASRRDGGSEQYF. CDR3 DNA sequence: TGTGCCAGCAGGAGGGACGGGGGATCCGAGCAGTACTTC.

This chain connects TRBV5-1 to TRBJ1-1; TRBD1 agrees at 8 bases. Germline V gene sequence: CDR1 SGHRS, CDR2 YFSETQ. J gave up 4 bases and V 9 bases, and 8 bases lay outside the gene matches. There are 13 residues in the CDR3. CDR3 DNA: TGCGCCACTCAGGGACAGGATGGCACTGAAGCTTTCTTT. It encodes CATQGQDGTEAFF.

This chain links TRBV5-4 with TRBJ2-5; TRBD1 matches at 10 bases. Germline loops: CDR1 SGHNT, CDR2 YYREEE (reference sequence). The CDR3 spans 14 residues. V lost 4 bases to trimming and J lost 4 bases; unmatched junction nucleotides: 4. CDR3 loop: CASSPGQGRETQYF. The CDR3 DNA reads TGTGCCAGCAGCCCGGGACAGGGGAGAGAGACCCAGTACTTC.

The V and J genes are TRBV28 and TRBJ1-2, with D perhaps TRBD1 (5 bases). V shed 6 bases and J shed 4 bases, with 15 bases lying between them. This CDR3 comprises 14 residues. Germline CDR1 MDHEN, CDR2 SYDVKM. The DNA of the CDR3 is TGTGCCAGCAGGGGGGGGGACCGGCTCTATGGCTACACCTTC. Residues: CASRGGDRLYGYTF.

The gene calls are TRBV27 and TRBJ2-3, with D unresolved. V lost 6 bases and J 2 bases, leaving 9 bases between the germline ends. Germline CDR1 and CDR2: MNHEY and SMNVEV (reference sequence). The length of the CDR3 is 13 residues. Here the CDR3 reads CASSPHFTDTQYF. In DNA form, the CDR3 reads TGTGCCAGCAGCCCCCATTTCACAGATACGCAGTATTTT.

The chain employs TRBV2 and TRBJ1-5; D unresolved. The germline V gene encodes CDR1 SNHLY and CDR2 FYNNEI. The V gene lost 4 bases and the J gene lost 5 bases, with 12 bases spanning the gap. This CDR3 spans 14 amino acids. The CDR3: CASSAGFADQPQHF. The CDR3 coding sequence is TGTGCCAGCAGTGCCGGGTTTGCGGATCAGCCCCAGCATTTT. Variable domain in full (rest from reference TRBV2 and TRBJ1-5): EPEVTQTPSHQVTQMGQEVILRCVPISNHLYFYWYRQILGQKVEFLVSFYNNEISEKSEIFDDQFSVERPDGSNFTLKIRSTKLEDSAMYFCASSAGFADQPQHFGDGTRLSIL.

This chain links TRBV11-3 with TRBJ1-1; 9 bases match TRBD1. The CDR3 spans 15 residues. J lost 3 bases, V lost 4 bases, and 6 bases had no gene match. Germline assignment: CDR1 SGHNT and CDR2 YENEEA. CDR3 region: CASSSGTGWDTEAFF. CDR3 nucleotide sequence: TGTGCCAGCAGCTCAGGGACAGGGTGGGACACTGAAGCTTTCTTT.

The chain uses TRBV6-1 and TRBJ2-1, with 8 bases aligning to TRBD1. The germline V gene encodes CDR1 MNHNS and CDR2 SASEGT. The CDR3 totals 13 residues. The V segment lost 5 bases and the J segment 8 bases; nucleotides outside the gene matches: 5. DNA of the CDR3: TGTGCCAGCAGTAGCCAGGGGGCCTATGAGCAGTTCTTC. This sequence encodes CASSSQGAYEQFF.

V is TRBV6-1 and J is TRBJ1-5; D possibly corresponds to TRBD1 (5 bases). The CDR3 is 19 amino acids. Germline-derived CDR1 and CDR2 are MNHNS and SASEGT. V gave up 1 base and J gave up 5 bases, with 24 bases separating them. The CDR3 loop is CASSEVDSFGGSFHQPQHF. CDR3 bases: TGTGCCAGCAGTGAAGTTGACAGCTTCGGGGGTAGTTTTCATCAGCCCCAGCATTTT.

The rearrangement uses TRBV9 and TRBJ1-4, with D perhaps matching TRBD1 (6 bases). The germline V and J ends were trimmed by 3 bases and 2 bases, with 11 bases remaining between them. The CDR3 is made up of 15 amino acids. Looked up from germline, CDR1 is SGDLS and CDR2 is YYNGEE. In nucleotides, the CDR3 is TGTGCCAGCAGCGAAACAGGGACCACTAATGAAAAACTGTTTTTT. Encoded protein: CASSETGTTNEKLFF.

The rearrangement links TRBV11-2 to TRBJ1-6; D may be TRBD1 (5 bases). Trimming removed 4 bases from V and 13 bases from J, with 11 bases in between. From germline, CDR1 is SGHAT and CDR2 FQNNGV. CDR3 length equals 12 residues. The CDR3 bases are TGTGCCAGCAGCTACCCAGGGTCTCCCCTCCACTTT. This sequence encodes CASSYPGSPLHF.

As to this clone: At one end the junction does not follow the germline gene, possibly because of a read error. The chain is built from TRBV2 and TRBJ2-3, with 9 bases that match TRBD2. The germline V gene encodes CDR1 SNHLY and CDR2 FYNNEI. CDR3 length: 13 residues. DNA for the CDR3: TGTGTCAGCGAGCGGGAGGTTGGAGATACGCAGTATTTT. This encodes CVSEREVGDTQYF.

V gene TRBV27 combines with J gene TRBJ2-2; tentatively, D is TRBD1 (6 bases). The CDR3 is 14 amino acids. Germline CDR1 and CDR2: MNHEY and SMNVEV (reference sequence). V dropped 3 bases and J dropped 7 bases, with 12 bases sitting between them. The CDR3 loop reads CASSFWGRSGELFF. The DNA for the CDR3 is TGTGCCAGCAGTTTTTGGGGGCGGAGCGGGGAGCTGTTTTTT.

CDR3 in amino acids: CASSLQVNTEAFF. The CDR3 DNA sequence: TGTGCCAGCAGCTTACAGGTGAACACTGAAGCTTTCTTT. This chain uses TRBV7-2 with TRBJ1-1; no reliable D call. Germline loops: CDR1 SGHTA, CDR2 FQGNSA. The V gene lost 2 bases and the J gene lost 0 bases, with 4 bases spanning the gap. The length of the CDR3 is 13 residues.

The chain is built from TRBV9 and TRBJ1-2; possibly TRBD1 for D (6 bases). Trimming left V 3 bases short and J 3 bases short, with 15 bases between. The germline V gene encodes CDR1 SGDLS and CDR2 YYNGEE. CDR3 length: 15 residues. The CDR3 DNA sequence: TGTGCCAGCAGCGCAAACAGGGAGGGCGACTATGGCTACACCTTC. It translates to CASSANREGDYGYTF.

This chain connects TRBV28 to TRBJ2-3, with 8 nucleotides matching TRBD2. CDR3 length: 16 residues. Unmatched junction bases numbered 6, after V lost 2 bases and J lost 2 bases. Germline V gives CDR1 MDHEN, CDR2 SYDVKM. The CDR3: CASSLTPSGPTDTQYF. The CDR3 bases are TGTGCCAGCAGTTTAACACCTAGCGGGCCCACAGATACGCAGTATTTT.

The chain recombines TRBV27 with TRBJ2-2, with 9 bases that match TRBD2. The germline V gene has CDR1 MNHEY and CDR2 SMNVEV (reference sequence). CDR3 size: 16 residues. The V and J ends lost 6 bases and 0 bases, in that order; junction bases with no gene match: 5. CDR3 residues: CASRLAGAANTGELFF. The CDR3 DNA is TGTGCCAGCAGGTTAGCGGGGGCAGCGAACACCGGGGAGCTGTTTTTT.

The rearrangement links TRBV10-1 to TRBJ2-5; 8 bases align to TRBD2. Germline lookup yields CDR1 WNHNN and CDR2 SYGVQD (reference sequence). Trimming at V came to 0 bases and at J to 5 bases, leaving 5 bases not matched to a gene. The CDR3 runs 15 residues. As DNA, the CDR3 is TGCGCCAGCAGTGAGTCTCTAGCGGGCGGGGAGACCCAGTACTTC. It encodes CASSESLAGGETQYF.

The chain is built from TRBV10-3 and TRBJ2-6; a possible D gene is TRBD1 (6 bases). Germline CDR1 and CDR2: ENHRY and SYGVKD. V lost 6 bases to trimming and J lost 0 bases, with 6 bases between them. CDR3 length: 14 residues. The CDR3 bases are TGTGCCATCAGACAGGGCTCTGGGGCCAACGTCCTGACTTTC. Residues: CAIRQGSGANVLTF.

This clone was seen once. The chain is built from TRBV29-1 and TRBJ2-7; possibly TRBD2 for D (6 bases). V was cut by 5 bases and J by 4 bases, with 12 bases left in between. Germline lookup yields CDR1 SQVTM and CDR2 ANQGSEA. The CDR3 spans 12 residues. The CDR3 region has the DNA TGCAGCGTTCGGGCTAGCGAATACGAGCAGTACTTC. Its translation is CSVRASEYEQYF.

The chain uses TRBV11-2 and TRBJ1-2; 7 bases match TRBD1. CDR1 is SGHAT and CDR2 is FQNNGV in the germline V gene. Unmatched junction bases numbered 11, after V lost 5 bases and J lost 2 bases. The CDR3 extends over 16 amino acids. CDR3 protein: CASSPLRGDRNYGYTF. CDR3 DNA: TGTGCCAGCAGCCCCTTAAGGGGGGACAGAAACTATGGCTACACCTTC.

The chain combines TRBV29-1 with TRBJ2-7, with a tentative D call TRBD2 (8 bases). The germline gives CDR1 SQVTM, CDR2 ANQGSEA. This CDR3 comprises 16 residues. Deletions cut 4 bases from V and 3 bases from J, with 22 bases between. Written as DNA, the CDR3 is TGCAGCGTTGTGGGACTAGACAGGGAGGGAGTCTACGAGCAGTACTTC. Its translation: CSVVGLDREGVYEQYF.

V gene TRBV6-5 combines with J gene TRBJ2-5, with D maybe TRBD2 (5 bases). Germline values: CDR1 MNHEY, CDR2 SVGAGI. The ends were cut back, 4 bases at V and 10 bases at J, with 19 bases in the middle. The CDR3 has 14 amino acids. CDR3 region: CASSWLLPPGDQYF. CDR3 DNA sequence: TGTGCCAGCAGTTGGCTGTTGCCCCCCGGGGACCAGTACTTC.